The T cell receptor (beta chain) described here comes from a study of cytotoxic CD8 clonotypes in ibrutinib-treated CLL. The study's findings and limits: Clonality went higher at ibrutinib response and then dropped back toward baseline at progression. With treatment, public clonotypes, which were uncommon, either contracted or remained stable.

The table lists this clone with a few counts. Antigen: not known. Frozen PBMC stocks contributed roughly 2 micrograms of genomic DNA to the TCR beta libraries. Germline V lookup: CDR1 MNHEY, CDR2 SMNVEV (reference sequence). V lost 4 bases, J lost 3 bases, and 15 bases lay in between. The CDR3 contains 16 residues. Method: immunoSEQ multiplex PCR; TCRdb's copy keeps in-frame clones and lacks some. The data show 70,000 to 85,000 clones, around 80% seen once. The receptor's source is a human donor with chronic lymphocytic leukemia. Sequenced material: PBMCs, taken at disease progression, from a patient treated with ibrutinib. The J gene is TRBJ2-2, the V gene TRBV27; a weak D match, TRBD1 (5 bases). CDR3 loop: CASSSFAGIDTGELFF. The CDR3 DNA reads TGTGCCAGCAGTTCTTTTGCAGGGATCGACACCGGGGAGCTGTTTTTT.